Following are 5 T cell receptor beta chains from one sample sequenced in a study of patients and donors after allogeneic stem cell transplantation. MiXCR, run by TCRdb on the RT-PCR reads, gives a single entry per CDR3 protein. The sample contains about 960,000 distinct CDR3 sequences, 15% to 20% of which appear only once. Sample: blood, either unsorted or a sorted T cell fraction (not recorded which). Receptors were obtained from a human donor who was either an allogeneic HSCT recipient or a stem cell or donor lymphocyte infusion donor (not recorded which). It is not recorded whose cells these are; they may come from a transplant donor.

This clonotype was found a few times. This sequence joins TRBV3-1 and TRBJ2-7; tentative D call: TRBD1 (5 bases). This CDR3 is built from 14 residues. The V and J ends lost 1 base and 3 bases respectively, with 10 bases between them. Germline assignment: CDR1 LGHDT and CDR2 YNNKEL (reference sequence). The CDR3 nucleotides are TGTGCCAGCAGCCAAGTAGGACACAACTACGAGCAGTACTTC. Protein sequence: CASSQVGHNYEQYF.

This chain uses TRBV11-1 with TRBJ2-6; TRBD1 agrees at 9 bases. Germline values: CDR1 SGHAT, CDR2 FQDESV (reference sequence). The CDR3 covers 18 residues. V trimming: 2 bases; J trimming: 3 bases; junction bases outside the gene matches: 8. CDR3 nucleotide sequence: TGTGCCAGCAGCTTAACCGGGACAGGGACAAGTGGGGCCAACGTCCTGACTTTC. It specifies CASSLTGTGTSGANVLTF. Full variable domain (remainder filled in from reference TRBV11-1 and TRBJ2-6): EAEVAQSPRYKITEKSQAVAFWCDPISGHATLYWYRQILGQGPELLVQFQDESVVDDSQLPKDRFSAERLKGVDSTLKIQPAELGDSAMYLCASSLTGTGTSGANVLTFGAGSRLTVL.

This clonotype was picked up a small number of times. The chain joins TRBV21-1 to TRBJ2-3. TRBV21-1 is reported as a pseudogene. The CDR3 is 16 amino acids. The CDR3 sequence is CASSPRRQKPELTQYF. The CDR3 DNA is TGTGCCAGCAGCCCGCGACGACAAAAACCTGAGCTTACGCAGTATTTT.

The chain combines TRBV29-1 with TRBJ2-2, with D tentatively TRBD1 (5 bases). The CDR3 sequence is 14 residues long. Germline V lookup: CDR1 SQVTM, CDR2 ANQGSEA. V was trimmed by 7 bases and J by 0 bases, leaving 12 bases between them. For the CDR3, the DNA is TGCAGCGCTCTCCAGGGATCGAACACCGGGGAGCTGTTTTTT. This gives the protein CSALQGSNTGELFF.

This clonotype was detected only a few times. The V call is TRBV25-1, the J call TRBJ2-7; D may be TRBD1 (6 bases). The CDR3 is 12 amino acids. Germline V gene data show CDR1 as MGHDK and CDR2 as SYGVNS. V lost 6 bases to trimming and J lost 4 bases, with 10 bases between them. The DNA for the CDR3 is TGTGCCAGCAGAAAGGGGGATTACGAGCAGTACTTC. As protein: CASRKGDYEQYF.